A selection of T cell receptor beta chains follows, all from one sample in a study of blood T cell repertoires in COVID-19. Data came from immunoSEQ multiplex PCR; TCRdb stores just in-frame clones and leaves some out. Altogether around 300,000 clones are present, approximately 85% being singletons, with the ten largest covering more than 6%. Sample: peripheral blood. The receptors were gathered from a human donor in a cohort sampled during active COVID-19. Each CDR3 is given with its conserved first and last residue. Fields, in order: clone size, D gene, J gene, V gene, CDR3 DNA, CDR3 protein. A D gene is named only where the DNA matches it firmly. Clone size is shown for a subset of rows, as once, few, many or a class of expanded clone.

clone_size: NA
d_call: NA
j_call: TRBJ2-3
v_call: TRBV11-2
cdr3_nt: TGTGCCAGCAGCCGGTGGTCCAGCGTCGCAGATACGCAGTATTTT
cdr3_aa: CASSRWSSVADTQYF

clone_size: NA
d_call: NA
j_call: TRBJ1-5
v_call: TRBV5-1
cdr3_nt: TGCGCCAGCAGCTTGGGGGAGGGCAATCAGCCCCAGCATTTT
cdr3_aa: CASSLGEGNQPQHF

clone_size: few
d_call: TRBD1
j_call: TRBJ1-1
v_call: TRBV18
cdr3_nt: TGTGCCAGCTCACCACCCAGGGGGCGGAACACTGAAGCTTTCTTT
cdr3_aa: CASSPPRGRNTEAFF

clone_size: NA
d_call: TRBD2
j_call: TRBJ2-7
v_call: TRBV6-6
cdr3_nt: TGTGCCAGCAGTTACTGGGGAGGGCTTGAGTACGAGCAGTACTTC
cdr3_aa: CASSYWGGLEYEQYF

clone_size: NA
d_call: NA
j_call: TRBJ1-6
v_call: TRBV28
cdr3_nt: TGTGCCAGCAATTCGGGTTCACCCCTCCACTTT
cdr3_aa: CASNSGSPLHF

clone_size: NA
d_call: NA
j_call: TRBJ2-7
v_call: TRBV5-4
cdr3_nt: TGTGCCAGCAGCTTACAACGCGGACAGAGCTCCTACGAGCAGTACTTC
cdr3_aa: CASSLQRGQSSYEQYF

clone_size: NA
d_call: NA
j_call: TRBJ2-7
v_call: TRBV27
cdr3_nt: TGTGCCAGCAGTAGGGCATCCCGGGAGAGCTCCTACGAGCAGTACTTC
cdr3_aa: CASSRASRESSYEQYF

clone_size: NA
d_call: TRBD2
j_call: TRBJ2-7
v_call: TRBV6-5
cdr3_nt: TGTGCCAGCACCAGCCCGGGACTAGCGTATAGCGAGCAGTACTTC
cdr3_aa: CASTSPGLAYSEQYF

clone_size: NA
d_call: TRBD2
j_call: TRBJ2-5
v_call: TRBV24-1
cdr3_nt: TGTGCCACCAGTGATAACAGAGCGGGACTCAGGACCCAGTACTTC
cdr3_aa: CATSDNRAGLRTQYF

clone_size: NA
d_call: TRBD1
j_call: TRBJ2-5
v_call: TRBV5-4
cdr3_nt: TGTGCCAGCAGCCAAGACAGGGCCATCCCGGGGGAGACCCAGTACTTC
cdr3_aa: CASSQDRAIPGETQYF

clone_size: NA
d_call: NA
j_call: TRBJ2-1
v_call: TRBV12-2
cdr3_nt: TGTGCAAGTCGCCAGCTAGCGGGGGGACCGTACAATGAGCAGTTCTTC
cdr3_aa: CASRQLAGGPYNEQFF

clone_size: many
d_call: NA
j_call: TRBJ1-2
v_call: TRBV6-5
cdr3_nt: TGTGCCAGCAGTTACTCGAGAATTTCTGGCTACACCTTC
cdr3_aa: CASSYSRISGYTF

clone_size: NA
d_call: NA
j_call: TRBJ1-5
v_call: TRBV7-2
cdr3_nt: TGTGCCAGCAGGCGGGATTCTAATCAGCCCCAGCATTTT
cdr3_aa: CASRRDSNQPQHF

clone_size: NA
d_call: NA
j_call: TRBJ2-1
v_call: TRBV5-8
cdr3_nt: TGTGCCAGCAGCTTAGGGGACTTCTCCTACAATGAGCAGTTCTTC
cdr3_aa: CASSLGDFSYNEQFF

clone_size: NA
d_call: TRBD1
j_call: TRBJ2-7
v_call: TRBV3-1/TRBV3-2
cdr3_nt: TGTGCCAGCAGCCAGAGTTGGACAGGGGAATACGAGCAGTACTTC
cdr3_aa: CASSQSWTGEYEQYF

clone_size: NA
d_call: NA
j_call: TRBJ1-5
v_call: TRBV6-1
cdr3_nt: TGTGCCAGCAGTGAATGGGGGGGTCAGCCCCAGCATTTT
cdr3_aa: CASSEWGGQPQHF

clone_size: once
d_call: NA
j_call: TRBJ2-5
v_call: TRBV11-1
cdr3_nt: TGTGCCAGCAGCTCCATACAGGGTCAAGAGACCCAGTACTTC
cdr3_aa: CASSSIQGQETQYF

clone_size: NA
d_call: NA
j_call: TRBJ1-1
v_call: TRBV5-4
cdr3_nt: TGTGCCAGCAGCCGCGCCGTATTGAACACTGAAGCTTTCTTT
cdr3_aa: CASSRAVLNTEAFF

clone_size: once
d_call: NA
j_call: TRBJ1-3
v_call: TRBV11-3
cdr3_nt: TGTGCCAGCAGCTTGAAGGGGGCTGGAAACACCATATATTTT
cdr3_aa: CASSLKGAGNTIYF

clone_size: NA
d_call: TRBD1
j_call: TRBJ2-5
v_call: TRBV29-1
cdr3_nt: TGCAGCGTGGTGACAGGGGAAGAGACCCAGTACTTC
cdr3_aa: CSVVTGEETQYF

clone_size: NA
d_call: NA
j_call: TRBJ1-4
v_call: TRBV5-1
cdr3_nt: TGCGCCAGCAGCTTGGGAGGTTTGAGGGAAAAACTGTTTTTT
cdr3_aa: CASSLGGLREKLFF

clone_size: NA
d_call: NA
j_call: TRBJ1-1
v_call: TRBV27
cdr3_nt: TGTGCCAGCGCGGGGGGTACTGAAGCTTTCTTT
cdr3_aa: CASAGGTEAFF

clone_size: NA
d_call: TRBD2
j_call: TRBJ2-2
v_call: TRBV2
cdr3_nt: TGTGCCAGCAGGACTAGCGGGGCTCCCACCGGGGAGCTGTTTTTT
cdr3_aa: CASRTSGAPTGELFF

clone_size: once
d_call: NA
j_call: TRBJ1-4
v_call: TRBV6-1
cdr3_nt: TGTGCCAGCAGTGAAGCCCTTTGGACAGCAGCAACTAATGAAAAACTGTTTTTT
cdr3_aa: CASSEALWTAATNEKLFF

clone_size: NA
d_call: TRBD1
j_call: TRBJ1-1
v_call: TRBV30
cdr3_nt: TGTGCCGGGGACAGGGACACTGAAGCTTTCTTT
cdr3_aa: CAGDRDTEAFF

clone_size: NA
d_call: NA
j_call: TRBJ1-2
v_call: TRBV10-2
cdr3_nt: TGCGCCAGCAGTGAGTCAGGCGGGGGCTACACCTTC
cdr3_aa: CASSESGGGYTF

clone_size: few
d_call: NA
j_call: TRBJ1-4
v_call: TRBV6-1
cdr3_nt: TGTGCCAGCAGTGAAGCACCGGGGGTAGGTGAAAAACTGTTTTTT
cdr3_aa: CASSEAPGVGEKLFF

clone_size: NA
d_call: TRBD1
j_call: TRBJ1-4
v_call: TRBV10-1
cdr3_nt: TGCGCCAGCAGTGAGTTGGGACAGGGAAAACTGTTTTTT
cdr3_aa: CASSELGQGKLFF

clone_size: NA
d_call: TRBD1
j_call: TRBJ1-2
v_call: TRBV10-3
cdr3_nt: TGTGCCATCAGTGAGGGACAGGGCAGTGTGGTCTATGGCTACACCTTC
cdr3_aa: CAISEGQGSVVYGYTF